This T cell receptor (beta chain) was observed in a study of control samples from healthy donors and cancer patients. Method: immunoSEQ multiplex PCR; TCRdb's copy keeps in-frame clones and lacks some. The repertoire holds 70,000 to 80,000 clones, with around four fifths as singletons. To note about this clone: One junction end disagrees with the germline gene, perhaps due to a read error. Other DNA sequences in this sample translate to the same CDR3.

The CDR3 loop spans 15 amino acids. From germline, CDR1 is MNHEY and CDR2 SVGAGI. The sequence was obtained from a man aged 45 to 65 in good health. The chain has TRBV6-5 and TRBJ1-6; TRBD1 matches at 10 bases. Sequenced input: blood. The CDR3 sequence: CASSYGQGGNSPLHF. The CDR3 nucleotides read TGTGCCAGCAGTTACGGACAGGGGGGTAATTCACCCCTTCACTTT.